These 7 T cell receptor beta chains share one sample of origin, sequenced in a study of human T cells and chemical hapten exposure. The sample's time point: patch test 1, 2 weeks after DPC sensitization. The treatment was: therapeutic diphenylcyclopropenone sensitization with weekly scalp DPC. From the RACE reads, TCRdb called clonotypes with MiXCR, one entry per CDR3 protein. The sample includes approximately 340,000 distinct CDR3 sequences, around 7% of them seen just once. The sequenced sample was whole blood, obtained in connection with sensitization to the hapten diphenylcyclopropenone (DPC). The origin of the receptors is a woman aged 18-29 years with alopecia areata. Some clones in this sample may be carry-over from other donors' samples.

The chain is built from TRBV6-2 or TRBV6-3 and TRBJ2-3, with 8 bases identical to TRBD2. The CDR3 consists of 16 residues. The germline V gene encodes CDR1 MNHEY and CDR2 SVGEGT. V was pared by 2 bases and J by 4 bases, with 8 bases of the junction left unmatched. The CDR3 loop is CASSYLAGTGADTQYF. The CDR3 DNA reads TGTGCCAGCAGTTACCTAGCGGGTACGGGGGCAGATACGCAGTATTTT.

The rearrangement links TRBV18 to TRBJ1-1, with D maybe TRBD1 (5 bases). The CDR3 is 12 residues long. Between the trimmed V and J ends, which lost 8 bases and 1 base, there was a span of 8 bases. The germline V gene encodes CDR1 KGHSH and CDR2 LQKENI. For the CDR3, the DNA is TGTGCCAGCCACGGACAGAACACTGAAGCTTTCTTT. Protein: CASHGQNTEAFF.

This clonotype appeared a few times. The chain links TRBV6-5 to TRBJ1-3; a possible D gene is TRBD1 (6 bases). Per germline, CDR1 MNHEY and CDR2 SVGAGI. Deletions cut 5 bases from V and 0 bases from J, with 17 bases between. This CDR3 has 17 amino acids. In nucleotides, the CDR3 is TGTGCCAGCAGTATACGCGGACAGCTCGTCTCTGGAAACACCATATATTTT. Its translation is CASSIRGQLVSGNTIYF.

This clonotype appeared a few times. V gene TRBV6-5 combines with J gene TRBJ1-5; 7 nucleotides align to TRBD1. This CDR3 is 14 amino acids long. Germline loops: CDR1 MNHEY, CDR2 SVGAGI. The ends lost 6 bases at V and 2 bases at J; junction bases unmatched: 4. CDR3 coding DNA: TGTGCCAGCAGCCGGGACAGCCGCAATCAGCCCCAGCATTTT. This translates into CASSRDSRNQPQHF.

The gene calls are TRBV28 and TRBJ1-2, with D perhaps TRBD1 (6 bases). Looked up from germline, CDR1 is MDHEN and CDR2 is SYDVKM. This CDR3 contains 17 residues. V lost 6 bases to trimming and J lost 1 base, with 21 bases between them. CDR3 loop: CASRTRLTGTFNYGYTF. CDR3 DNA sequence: TGTGCCAGCAGGACTCGGTTGACAGGAACTTTTAACTATGGCTACACCTTC.

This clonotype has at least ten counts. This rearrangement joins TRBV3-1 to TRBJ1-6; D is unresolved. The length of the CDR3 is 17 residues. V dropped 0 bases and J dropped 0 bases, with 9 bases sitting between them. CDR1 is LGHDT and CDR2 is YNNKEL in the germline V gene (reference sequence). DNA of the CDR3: TGTGCCAGCAGCCAAGAAGGCAGGAGCTCCTATAATTCACCCCTCCACTTT. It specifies CASSQEGRSSYNSPLHF.

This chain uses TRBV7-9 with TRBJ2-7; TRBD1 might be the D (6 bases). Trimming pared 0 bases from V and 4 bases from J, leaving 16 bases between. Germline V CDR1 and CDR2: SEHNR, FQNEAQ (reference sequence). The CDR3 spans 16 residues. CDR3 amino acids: CASSLAIGQSRYEQYF. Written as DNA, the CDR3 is TGTGCCAGCAGCTTAGCGATCGGACAGTCACGTTACGAGCAGTACTTC.